This T cell receptor (beta chain) comes out of a study of T cells in Graves' hyperthyroidism and ophthalmopathy. Findings of the study overall: Most thyroid clonotypes that were expanded above 0.001 also turned up in blood. For ophthalmopathy, model prediction preceded onset by a median about six months. Ophthalmopathy cases were set apart from stable hyperthyroidism by a 13 V-J model.

Diagnosing involved the use of clinical symptoms, serum thyroxine and TRAb, thyroid ultrasound and orbital computed tomography. With 9 bases clipped from V and 5 bases from J, the junction kept 7 bases outside the gene matches. The CDR3 extends over 13 amino acids. The germline CDR1 and CDR2 sequences are LNHDA and SQIVND (reference sequence). This clonotype occurred many times. The antigen remains undetermined. TCR beta CDR3 region amplification was performed from RNA transcripts. Using the HTBI primer set, a first-round RT-PCR was run on the TCR CDR3. TCRdb fed the multiplex PCR reads into MiXCR, producing one record per CDR3 protein. In the table there are roughly 500,000 distinct CDR3 sequences, 35% to 55% of which are singletons.

The sequence was collected from an adult woman with Graves' disease, either hyperthyroidism or ophthalmopathy (not recorded which). Input material: peripheral blood or thyroid tissue (not recorded which). The chain uses TRBV19 and TRBJ1-2; TRBD1 agrees at 9 bases. CDR3 sequence (DNA): TGTGCCAGCGGACAGGGGCGAGGATATGGCTACACCTTC. This sequence encodes CASGQGRGYGYTF.